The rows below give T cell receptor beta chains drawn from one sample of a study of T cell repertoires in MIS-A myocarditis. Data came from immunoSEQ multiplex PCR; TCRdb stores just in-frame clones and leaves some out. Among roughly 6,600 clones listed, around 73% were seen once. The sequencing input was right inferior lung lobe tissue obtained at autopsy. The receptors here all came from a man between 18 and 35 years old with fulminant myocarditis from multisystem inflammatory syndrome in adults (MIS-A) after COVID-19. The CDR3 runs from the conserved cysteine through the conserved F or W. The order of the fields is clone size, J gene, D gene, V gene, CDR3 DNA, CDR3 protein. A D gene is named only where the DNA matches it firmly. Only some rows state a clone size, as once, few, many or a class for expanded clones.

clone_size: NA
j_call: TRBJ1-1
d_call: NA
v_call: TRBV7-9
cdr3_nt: TGTGCCAGCACCCTATGGGACGGGAACACTGAAGCTTTCTTT
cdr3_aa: CASTLWDGNTEAFF

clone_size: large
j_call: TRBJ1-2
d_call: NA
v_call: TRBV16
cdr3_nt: TGTGCCAGCAGCCAATCTATTAGGGGTGGTGGCTACACCTTC
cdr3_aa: CASSQSIRGGGYTF

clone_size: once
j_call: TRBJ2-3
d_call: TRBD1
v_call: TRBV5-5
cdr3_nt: TGTGCCAGCAGCCCCGGACAGGGATACACAGATACGCAGTATTTT
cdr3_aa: CASSPGQGYTDTQYF

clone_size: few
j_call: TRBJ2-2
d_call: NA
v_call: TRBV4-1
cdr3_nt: TGCGCCAGCAGCCAAGATCGAACCGGGGAGCTGTTTTTT
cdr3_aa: CASSQDRTGELFF

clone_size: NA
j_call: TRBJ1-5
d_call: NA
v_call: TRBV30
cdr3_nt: TGTGCCTGGAGTGGGACGGAGAATCAGCCCCAGCATTTT
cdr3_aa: CAWSGTENQPQHF

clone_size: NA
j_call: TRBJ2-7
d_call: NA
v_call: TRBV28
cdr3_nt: TGTGCCAGCAGACCACGTAGCCTACCCTACGAGCAGTACTTC
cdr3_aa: CASRPRSLPYEQYF

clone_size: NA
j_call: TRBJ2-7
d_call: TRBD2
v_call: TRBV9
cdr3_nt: TGTGCCAGCAGCGTAGGACTAGCGGGGGGGCTCGGGTACGAGCAGTACTTC
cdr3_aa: CASSVGLAGGLGYEQYF

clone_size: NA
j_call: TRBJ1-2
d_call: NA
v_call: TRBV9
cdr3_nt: TGTGCCAGCAGCGTGGGGCAGGGGTTCTATGGCTACACCTTC
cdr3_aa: CASSVGQGFYGYTF

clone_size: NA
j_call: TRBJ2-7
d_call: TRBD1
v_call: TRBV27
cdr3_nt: TGTGCCAGCAGTTTATGGATGACAGGGACCACCTACGAGCAGTACTTC
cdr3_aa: CASSLWMTGTTYEQYF

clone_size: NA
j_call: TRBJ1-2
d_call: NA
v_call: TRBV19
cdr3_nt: TGTGCCAGTAGTTCGCCGGGGGCGGATGGCTACACCTTC
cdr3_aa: CASSSPGADGYTF

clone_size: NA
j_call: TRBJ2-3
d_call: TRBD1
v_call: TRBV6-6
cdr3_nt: TGTGCCAGCTACCGGGACAGAAACACAGATACGCAGTATTTT
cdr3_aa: CASYRDRNTDTQYF

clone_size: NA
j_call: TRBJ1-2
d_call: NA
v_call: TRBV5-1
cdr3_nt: TGCGCCAGCAGCCCCGGTCCGATGGGGGCTAACTATGGCTACACCTTC
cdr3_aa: CASSPGPMGANYGYTF

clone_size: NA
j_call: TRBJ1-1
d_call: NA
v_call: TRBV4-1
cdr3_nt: TGCGCCAGCAGCCAGCCTAGGACACAACTACCACCCATGAACACTGAAGCTTTCTTT
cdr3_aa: CASSQPRTQLPPMNTEAFF

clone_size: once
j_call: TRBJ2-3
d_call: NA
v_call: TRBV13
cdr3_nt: TGTGCCAGCAGCTTTGGCACAGATACGCAGTATTTT
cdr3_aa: CASSFGTDTQYF

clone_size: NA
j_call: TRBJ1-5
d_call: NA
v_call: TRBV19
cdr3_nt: TGTGCCAGTAGTATTGGGGGGCGGGGACAGCCCCAGCATTTT
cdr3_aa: CASSIGGRGQPQHF

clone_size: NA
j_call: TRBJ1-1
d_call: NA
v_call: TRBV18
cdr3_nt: TGTGCCAGCTCACCGTGGGCAGGGGAGGAAGCTTTCTTT
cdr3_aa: CASSPWAGEEAFF

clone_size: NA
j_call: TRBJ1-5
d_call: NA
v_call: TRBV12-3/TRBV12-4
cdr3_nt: TGTGCCAGCACCTTAGGTAGGGGACAGCCCCAGCATTTT
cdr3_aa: CASTLGRGQPQHF

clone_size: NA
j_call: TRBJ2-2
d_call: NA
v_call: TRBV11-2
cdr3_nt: TGTGCCAGCAGCTATGACGCCGATTTCAGGAACACCGGGGAGCTGTTTTTT
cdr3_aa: CASSYDADFRNTGELFF

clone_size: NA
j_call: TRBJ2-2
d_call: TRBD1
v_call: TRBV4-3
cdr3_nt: TGCGCCAGCAGCCAAGATTGGGGCAGGGGGCAAACCGGGGAGCTGTTTTTT
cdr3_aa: CASSQDWGRGQTGELFF

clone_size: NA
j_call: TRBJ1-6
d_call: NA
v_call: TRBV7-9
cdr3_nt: TGTGCCAGCAGCTTGGCGCTGGGGATAAGCTCCTATAATTCACCCCTCCACTTT
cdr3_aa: CASSLALGISSYNSPLHF

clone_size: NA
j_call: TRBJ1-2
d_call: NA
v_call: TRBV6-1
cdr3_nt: TGTGCCAGCAGTGACCCCTCTAACTATGGCTACACCTTC
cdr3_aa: CASSDPSNYGYTF

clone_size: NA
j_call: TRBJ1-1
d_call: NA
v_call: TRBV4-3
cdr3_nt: TGCGCCAGCAGCCAAGCTAGGCACCTTGAAGCTTTCTTT
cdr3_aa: CASSQARHLEAFF

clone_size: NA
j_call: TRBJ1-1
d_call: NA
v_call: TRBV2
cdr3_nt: TGTGCCAAACTGGAGGGCGCGAAAGACACTGAAGCTTTCTTT
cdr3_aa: CAKLEGAKDTEAFF

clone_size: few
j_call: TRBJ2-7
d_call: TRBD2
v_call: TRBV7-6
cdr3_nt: TGTGCCAGCAGCGATACTAGCATAGCGGGAGTGAGGGAGCAGTACTTC
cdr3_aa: CASSDTSIAGVREQYF

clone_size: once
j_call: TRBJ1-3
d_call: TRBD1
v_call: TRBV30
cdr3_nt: TGTGCCTGCGACAGGGGATCTGGAAACACCATATATTTT
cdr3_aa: CACDRGSGNTIYF

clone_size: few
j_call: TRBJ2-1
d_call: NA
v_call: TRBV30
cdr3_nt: TGTGCCCGGCTTCCTATTGGGGACCCCTCCTCCTCCCATGAGCAGTTCTTC
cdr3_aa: CARLPIGDPSSSHEQFF

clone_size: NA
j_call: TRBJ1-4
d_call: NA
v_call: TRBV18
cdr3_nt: TGTGCCAGCTCACCAAGGGGTGGGAGTACTGAAAAACTGTTTTTT
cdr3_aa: CASSPRGGSTEKLFF

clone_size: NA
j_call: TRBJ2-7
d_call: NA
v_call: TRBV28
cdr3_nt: TGTGCCAGCTTCAGGGACATCCCTTACGAGCAGTACTTC
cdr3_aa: CASFRDIPYEQYF